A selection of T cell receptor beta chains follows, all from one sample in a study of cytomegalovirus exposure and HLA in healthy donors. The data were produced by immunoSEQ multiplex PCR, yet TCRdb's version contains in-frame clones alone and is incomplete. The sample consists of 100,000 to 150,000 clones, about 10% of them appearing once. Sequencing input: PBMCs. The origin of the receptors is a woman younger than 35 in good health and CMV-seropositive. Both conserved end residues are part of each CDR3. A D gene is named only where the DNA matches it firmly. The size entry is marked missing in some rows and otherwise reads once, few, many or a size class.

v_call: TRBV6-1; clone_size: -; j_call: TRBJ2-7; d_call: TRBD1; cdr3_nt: TGTGCCAGCAGGAAGACAGGGAAGATGCTCGACGAGCAGTACTTC; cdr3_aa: CASRKTGKMLDEQYF
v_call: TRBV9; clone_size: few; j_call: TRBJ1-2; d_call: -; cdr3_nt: TGTGCCAGCAGCGTATCAGATCATCCCCCGGTGACACCGGTGGACTATGGCTACACCTTC; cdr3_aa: CASSVSDHPPVTPVDYGYTF
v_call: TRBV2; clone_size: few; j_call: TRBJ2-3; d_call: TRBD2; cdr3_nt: TGTGCCAGCAGACCCACTAGCGGGATGGTAGATACGCAGTATTTT; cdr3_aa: CASRPTSGMVDTQYF
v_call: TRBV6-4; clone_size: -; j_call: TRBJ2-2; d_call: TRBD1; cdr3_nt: TGTGCCAGCCGGGACAGGAACACCGGGGAGCTGTTTTTT; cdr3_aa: CASRDRNTGELFF
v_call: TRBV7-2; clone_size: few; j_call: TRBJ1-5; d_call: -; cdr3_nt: TGTGCCAGCAGCCCGTGGGGGGGATTCAGTACCAATCAGCCCCAGCATTTT; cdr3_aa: CASSPWGGFSTNQPQHF
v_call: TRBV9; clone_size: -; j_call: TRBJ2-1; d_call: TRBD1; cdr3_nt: TGTGCCAGCAGCGTAGTAAGTTCAGGGGGCAATGAGCAGTTCTTC; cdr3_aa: CASSVVSSGGNEQFF
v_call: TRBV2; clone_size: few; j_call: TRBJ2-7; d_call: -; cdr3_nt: TGTGCCAGCAGCAAGGGGTCCTACGAGCAGTACTTC; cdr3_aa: CASSKGSYEQYF
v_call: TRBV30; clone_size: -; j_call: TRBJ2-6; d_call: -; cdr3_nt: TGTGCCCGCACCAGCTCTGGGGCCAACGTCCTGACTTTC; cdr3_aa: CARTSSGANVLTF
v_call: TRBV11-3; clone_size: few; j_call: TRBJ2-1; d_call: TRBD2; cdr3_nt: TGTGCCAGCAGCTGGGGAGGGAACTCCTACAATGAGCAGTTCTTC; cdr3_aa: CASSWGGNSYNEQFF
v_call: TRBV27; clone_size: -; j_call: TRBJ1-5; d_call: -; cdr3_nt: TGTGCCAGCAGATCGAACCGGGGGCCCCAGCATTTT; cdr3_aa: CASRSNRGPQHF
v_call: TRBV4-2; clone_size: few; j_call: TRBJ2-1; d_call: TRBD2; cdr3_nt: TGTGCCAGCAGCCAAGATCCGGCTAGCGGGAGGAACAATGAGCAGTTCTTC; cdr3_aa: CASSQDPASGRNNEQFF
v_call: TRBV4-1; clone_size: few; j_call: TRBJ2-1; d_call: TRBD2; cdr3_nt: TGCGCCAGCAGCCAACCTAACCTAGCGGGAGAGTACAATGAGCAGTTCTTC; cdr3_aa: CASSQPNLAGEYNEQFF
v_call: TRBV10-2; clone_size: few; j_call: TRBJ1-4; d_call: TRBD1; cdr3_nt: TGCGCCAGCAGTGAAACCGGGACAGGGTTTCCGGAAACTAATGAAAAACTGTTTTTT; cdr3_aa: CASSETGTGFPETNEKLFF
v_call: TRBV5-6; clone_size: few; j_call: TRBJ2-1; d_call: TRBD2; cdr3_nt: TGTGCCAGCAGCTTGTTAGCGGGAGACTCCAATGAGCAGTTCTTC; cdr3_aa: CASSLLAGDSNEQFF
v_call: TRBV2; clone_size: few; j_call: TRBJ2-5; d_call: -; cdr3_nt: TGTGCCAGCAGTGAAGCGCGGGCTGGGGAGACCCAGTACTTC; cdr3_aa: CASSEARAGETQYF
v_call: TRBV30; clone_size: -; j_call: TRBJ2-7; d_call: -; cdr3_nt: TGTGCCTGGAGTGTAGGGACTGATTTCTCCTACGAGCAGTACTTC; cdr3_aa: CAWSVGTDFSYEQYF
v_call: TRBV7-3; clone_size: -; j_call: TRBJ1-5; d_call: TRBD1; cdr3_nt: TGTGCCAGCAGCGAAGGACAGGGGGACAATCAGCCCCAGCATTTT; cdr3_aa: CASSEGQGDNQPQHF
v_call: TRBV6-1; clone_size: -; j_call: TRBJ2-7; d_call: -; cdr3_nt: TGTGCCAGCAGTAAGGGGATGAGCTCCTACGAGCAGTACTTC; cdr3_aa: CASSKGMSSYEQYF
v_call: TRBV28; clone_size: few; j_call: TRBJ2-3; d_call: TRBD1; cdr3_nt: TGTGCCAGCAGTCAGTTAGGGACAGGGATGGATACGCAGTATTTT; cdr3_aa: CASSQLGTGMDTQYF
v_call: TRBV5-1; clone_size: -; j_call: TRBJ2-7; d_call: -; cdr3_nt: TGCGCCAGCAAACCGGGGCAAGAGGTACCGGGGGTCGAGCAGTACTTC; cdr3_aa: CASKPGQEVPGVEQYF
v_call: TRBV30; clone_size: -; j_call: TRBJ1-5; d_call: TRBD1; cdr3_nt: TGTGCCTGGAGTGCGGACAGGGGGTTTCAGCCCCAGCATTTT; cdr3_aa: CAWSADRGFQPQHF
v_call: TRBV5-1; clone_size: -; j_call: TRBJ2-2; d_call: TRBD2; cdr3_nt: TGCGCCAGCAGCTTGTTCGCTTTTTCGAGCGGGAAGAACACCGGGGAGCTGTTTTTT; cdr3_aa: CASSLFAFSSGKNTGELFF
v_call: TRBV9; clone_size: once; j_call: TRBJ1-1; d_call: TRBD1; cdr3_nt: TGTGCCAGCAGCCAGGGACAGGCGGGGCCGAACACTGAAGCTTTCTTT; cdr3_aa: CASSQGQAGPNTEAFF
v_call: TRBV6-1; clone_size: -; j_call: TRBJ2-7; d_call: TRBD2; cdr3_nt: TGTGCCAGCACGGGGAGGGCCATGGGCGAGCAGTACTTC; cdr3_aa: CASTGRAMGEQYF
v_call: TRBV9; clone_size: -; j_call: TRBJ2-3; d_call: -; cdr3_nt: TGTGCCAGCAGCCCCGGACTGATAGGAGATACGCAGTATTTT; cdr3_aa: CASSPGLIGDTQYF
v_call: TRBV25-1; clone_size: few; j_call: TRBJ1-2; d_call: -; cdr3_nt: TGTGCCAGCAGGGCGGCGACCGATTATGGTTACACCTTC; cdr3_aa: CASRAATDYGYTF
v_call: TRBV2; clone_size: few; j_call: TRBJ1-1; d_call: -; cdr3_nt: TGTGCCGGGGGGTTGAGGGACACTGAAGCTTTCTTT; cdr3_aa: CAGGLRDTEAFF
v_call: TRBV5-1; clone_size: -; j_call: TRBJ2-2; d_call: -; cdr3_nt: TGCGCCAGCAGCTTTGGAGTACAGGGACCGAACACCGGGGAGCTGTTTTTT; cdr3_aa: CASSFGVQGPNTGELFF
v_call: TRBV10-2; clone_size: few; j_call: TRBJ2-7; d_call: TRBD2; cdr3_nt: TGCGCCAGCAGTGAAACGTTCGGGACTAGCGGGGCCTACGAGCAGTACTTC; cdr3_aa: CASSETFGTSGAYEQYF
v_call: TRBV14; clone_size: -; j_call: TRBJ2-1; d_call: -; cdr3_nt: TGTGCCAGCAGTCGCGATAACAGGGTTACAAATGAGCAGTTCTTC; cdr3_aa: CASSRDNRVTNEQFF
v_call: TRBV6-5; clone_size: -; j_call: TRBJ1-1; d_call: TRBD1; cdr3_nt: TGTGCCAGCAGTTACTCGAGGGACAGGGAGCCTTTCTTT; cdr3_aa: CASSYSRDREPFF
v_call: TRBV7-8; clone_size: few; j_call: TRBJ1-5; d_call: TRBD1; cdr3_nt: TGTGCCAGCAGCTTAGGGGACAGTTCTCTGAATCAGCCCCAGCATTTT; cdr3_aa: CASSLGDSSLNQPQHF
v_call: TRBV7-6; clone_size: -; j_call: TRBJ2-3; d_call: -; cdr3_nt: TGTGCCAGCAGCTTTTCATCCGGGTCTGATACGCAGTATTTT; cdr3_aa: CASSFSSGSDTQYF
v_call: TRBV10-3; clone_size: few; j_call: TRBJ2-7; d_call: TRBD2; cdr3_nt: TGTGCCATCAGTGAACTAGCGGCCGCCGAGCAGTACTTC; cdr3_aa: CAISELAAAEQYF
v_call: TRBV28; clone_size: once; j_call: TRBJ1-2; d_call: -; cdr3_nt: TGTGCCAGCAGTGAGACACTGAGGGGGATCTATGGCTACACCTTC; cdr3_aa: CASSETLRGIYGYTF
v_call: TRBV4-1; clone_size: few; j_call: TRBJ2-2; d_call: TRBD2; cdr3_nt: TGCGCCAGCAACCCGGGAGGGCCCGGCACCGGGGAGCTGTTTTTT; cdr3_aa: CASNPGGPGTGELFF
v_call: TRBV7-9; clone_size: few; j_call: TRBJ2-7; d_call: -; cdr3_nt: TGTGCCAGCAGCTTCCGGACTGGCGAGAACGAGCAGTACTTC; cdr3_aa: CASSFRTGENEQYF
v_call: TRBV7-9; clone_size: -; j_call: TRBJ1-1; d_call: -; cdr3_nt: TGTGCCAGCAGACAGATCATGAACACTGAAGCTTTCTTT; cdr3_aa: CASRQIMNTEAFF
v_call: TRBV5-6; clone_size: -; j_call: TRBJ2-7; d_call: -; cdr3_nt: TGTGCCAGCAGCTTGGGGTGGACTCAACCCGAGCAGTACTTC; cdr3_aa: CASSLGWTQPEQYF
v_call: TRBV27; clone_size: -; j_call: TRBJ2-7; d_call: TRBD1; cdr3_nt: TGTGCCAGCAGTCTGACAGGGTATGAGCAGTACTTC; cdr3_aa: CASSLTGYEQYF
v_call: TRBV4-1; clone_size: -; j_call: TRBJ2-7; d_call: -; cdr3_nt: TGCGCCAGCAGCCCCCTGTTGGAGGGGTTCTACGAGCAGTACTTC; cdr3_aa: CASSPLLEGFYEQYF
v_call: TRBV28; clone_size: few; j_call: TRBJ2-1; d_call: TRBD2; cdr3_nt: TGTGCCAGCAGTTTCGCGGGAGAGATCTCCTACAATGAGCAGTTCTTC; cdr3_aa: CASSFAGEISYNEQFF
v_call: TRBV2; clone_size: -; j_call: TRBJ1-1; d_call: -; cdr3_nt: TGTGCCAACCAGTCACCGGAGGGTCAAGGAGCTTTCTTT; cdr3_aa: CANQSPEGQGAFF
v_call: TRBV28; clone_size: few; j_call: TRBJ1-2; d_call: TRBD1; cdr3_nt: TGTGCCAGCACCCCCAGGACAGGACGGCCGGGGGGCTACACCTTC; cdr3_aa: CASTPRTGRPGGYTF
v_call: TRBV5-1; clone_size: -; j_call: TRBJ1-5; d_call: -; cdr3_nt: TGCGCCAGCAGCGGGGGGGACGGTAGGCAGCCCCAGCATTTT; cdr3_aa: CASSGGDGRQPQHF
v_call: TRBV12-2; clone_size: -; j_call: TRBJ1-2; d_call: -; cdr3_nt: TGTGCAAGTCGCTTCCGACAGAAGGGTAACTATGGCTACACCTTC; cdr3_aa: CASRFRQKGNYGYTF
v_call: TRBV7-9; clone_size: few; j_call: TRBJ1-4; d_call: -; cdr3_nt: TGTGCCAGCAGCTTAAAAGGGGCCCCTAATGAAAAACTGTTTTTT; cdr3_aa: CASSLKGAPNEKLFF
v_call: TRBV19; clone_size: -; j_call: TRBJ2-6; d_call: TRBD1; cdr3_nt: TGTGCCAGTAGTGCCCGGGGACAGGGGGCCCAATCTGGGGCCAACGTCCTGACTTTC; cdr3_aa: CASSARGQGAQSGANVLTF
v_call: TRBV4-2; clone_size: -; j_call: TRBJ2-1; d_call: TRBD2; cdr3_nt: TGTGCCAGCAGCCAAGCTCTCGCGGGAGGGTCCAATGAGCAGTTCTTC; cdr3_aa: CASSQALAGGSNEQFF
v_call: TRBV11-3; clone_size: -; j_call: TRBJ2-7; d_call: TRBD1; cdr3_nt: TGTGCCAGCAGCCCAAAGGACAGGGCGAGCGAGCAGTACTTC; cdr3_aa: CASSPKDRASEQYF
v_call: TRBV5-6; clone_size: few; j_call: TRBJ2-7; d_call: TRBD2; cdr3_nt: TGTGCCAGCAGCTACAGGACTAGAACCAACGAGCAGTACTTC; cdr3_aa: CASSYRTRTNEQYF
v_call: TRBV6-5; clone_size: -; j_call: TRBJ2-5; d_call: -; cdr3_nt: TGTGCCAGCAGCCGCTCCGGAGGGACCCAGTACTTC; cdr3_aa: CASSRSGGTQYF
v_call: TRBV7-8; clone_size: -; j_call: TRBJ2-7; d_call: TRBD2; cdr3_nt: TGTGCCAGCAGCTGGCAAAGCGGGAGCCAAGACTTC; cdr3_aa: CASSWQSGSQDF
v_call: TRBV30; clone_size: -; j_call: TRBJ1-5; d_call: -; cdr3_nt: TGTGCCTGGAGAGAACCAGGGGCGAGCAATCAGCCCCAGCATTTT; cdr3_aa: CAWREPGASNQPQHF
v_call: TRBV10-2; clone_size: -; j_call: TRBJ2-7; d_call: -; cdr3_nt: TGCGCCAGCAGTGAGGGTACTATCTACGAGCAGTACTTC; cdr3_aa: CASSEGTIYEQYF
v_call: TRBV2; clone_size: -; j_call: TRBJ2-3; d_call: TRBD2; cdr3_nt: TGTGCCAGCCTTAGCGGGAGCACAGATACGCAGTATTTT; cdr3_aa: CASLSGSTDTQYF
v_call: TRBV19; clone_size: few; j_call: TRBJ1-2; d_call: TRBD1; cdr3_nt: TGTGCCAGTAGGACAGGGACCTATGGCTACACCTTC; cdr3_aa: CASRTGTYGYTF
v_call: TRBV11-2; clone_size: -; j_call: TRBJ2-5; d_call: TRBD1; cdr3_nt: TGTGCCAGCAGCATCCCCCAGACAGGGGGCTTTAACGAGACCCAGTACTTC; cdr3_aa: CASSIPQTGGFNETQYF
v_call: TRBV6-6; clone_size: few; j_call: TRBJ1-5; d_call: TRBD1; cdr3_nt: TGTGCCAGCAGTCAGACAGGGGGCGGAGGCAATCAGCCCCAGCATTTT; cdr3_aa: CASSQTGGGGNQPQHF
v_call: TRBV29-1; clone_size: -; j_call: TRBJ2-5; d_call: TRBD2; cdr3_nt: TGCAGCGTTGAATTAGCTAGCGGGAGAAAGACCCAGTACTTC; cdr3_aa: CSVELASGRKTQYF